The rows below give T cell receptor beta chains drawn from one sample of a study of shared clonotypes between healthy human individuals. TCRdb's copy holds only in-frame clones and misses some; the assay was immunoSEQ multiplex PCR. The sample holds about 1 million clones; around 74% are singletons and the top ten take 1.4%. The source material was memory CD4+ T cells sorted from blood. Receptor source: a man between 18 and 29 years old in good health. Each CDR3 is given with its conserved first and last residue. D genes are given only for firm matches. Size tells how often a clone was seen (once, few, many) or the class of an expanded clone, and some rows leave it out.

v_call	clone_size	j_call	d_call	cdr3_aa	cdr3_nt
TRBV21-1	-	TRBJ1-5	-	CASSKSNQPQHF	TGTGCCAGCAGCAAAAGTAATCAGCCCCAGCATTTT
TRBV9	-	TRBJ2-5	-	CASSARAVQETQYF	TGTGCCAGCAGTGCCCGAGCGGTTCAAGAGACCCAGTACTTC
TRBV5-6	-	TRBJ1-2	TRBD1	CASSRLSPGQEVSGYTF	TGTGCCAGCAGCCGATTATCTCCGGGACAGGAGGTTTCGGGCTACACCTTC
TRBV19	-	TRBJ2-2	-	CASERTGELFF	TGTGCCAGTGAGCGCACCGGGGAGCTGTTTTTT
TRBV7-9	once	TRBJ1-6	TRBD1	CASRRTGVGNSPLHF	TGTGCCAGCAGACGGACAGGGGTCGGCAATTCACCCCTCCACTTT
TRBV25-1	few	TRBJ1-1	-	CASSENANTEAFF	TGTGCCAGCAGTGAGAACGCGAACACTGAAGCTTTCTTT
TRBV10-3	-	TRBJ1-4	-	CATRLATNEKLFF	TGTGCCACCAGACTTGCAACTAATGAAAAACTGTTTTTT
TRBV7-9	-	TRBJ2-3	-	CASSLAALTDTQYF	TGTGCCAGCAGCTTAGCGGCCCTCACAGATACGCAGTATTTT
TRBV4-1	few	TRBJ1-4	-	CASSQVVAEKLFF	TGCGCCAGCAGCCAAGTAGTGGCTGAAAAACTGTTTTTT
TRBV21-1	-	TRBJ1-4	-	CASSLRQGEKLFF	TGTGCCAGCAGCCTTCGACAGGGCGAAAAACTGTTTTTT
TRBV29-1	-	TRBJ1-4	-	CSVGGGNEKLFF	TGCAGCGTTGGGGGAGGGAATGAAAAACTGTTTTTT
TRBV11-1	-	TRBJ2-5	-	CASSLGGQKETQYF	TGTGCCAGCAGTCTAGGAGGACAGAAAGAGACCCAGTACTTC
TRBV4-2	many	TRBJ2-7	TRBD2	CASSVSLAVSGEDYF	TGTGCCAGCAGCGTCTCCCTAGCGGTCTCGGGGGAAGACTACTTC
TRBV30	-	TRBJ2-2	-	CAWSVSGGELFF	TGTGCCTGGAGTGTAAGCGGCGGGGAGCTGTTTTTT
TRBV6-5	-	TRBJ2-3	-	CASSYSSGGSTDTQYF	TGTGCCAGCAGTTACTCGAGCGGAGGTAGCACAGATACGCAGTATTTT
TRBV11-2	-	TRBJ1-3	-	CASSRAGSSGNTIYF	TGTGCCAGCAGTCGGGCGGGGAGCTCTGGAAACACCATATATTTT
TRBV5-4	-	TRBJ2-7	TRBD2	CASSLATSGRASQYF	TGTGCCAGCAGCTTGGCTACTAGCGGGAGGGCCTCGCAGTACTTC
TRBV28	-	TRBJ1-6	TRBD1	CASSSGGTGTISPLHF	TGTGCCAGCAGTTCCGGGGGGACAGGGACAATTTCACCCCTCCACTTT
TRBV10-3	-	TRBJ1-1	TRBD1	CAISETGAGTEAFF	TGTGCCATCAGTGAGACAGGGGCGGGCACTGAAGCTTTCTTT
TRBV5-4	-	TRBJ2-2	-	CASSTGTKHTGELFF	TGTGCCAGCAGCACCGGGACGAAACACACCGGGGAGCTGTTTTTT
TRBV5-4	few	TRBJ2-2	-	CASSPGKVWGSTGELFF	TGTGCCAGCAGCCCCGGGAAGGTTTGGGGGAGTACCGGGGAGCTGTTTTTT
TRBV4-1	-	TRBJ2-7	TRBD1	CASSHGQGRDSYEQYF	TGCGCCAGCAGCCACGGACAGGGGCGCGACTCCTACGAGCAGTACTTC
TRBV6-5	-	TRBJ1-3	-	CASSTNRASGNTIYF	TGTGCCAGCAGTACGAACCGGGCAAGCGGAAACACCATATATTTT
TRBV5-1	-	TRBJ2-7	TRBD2	CASSLTSGASYEQYF	TGCGCCAGCAGCCTTACTAGCGGGGCCTCCTACGAGCAGTACTTC
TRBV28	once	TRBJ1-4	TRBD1	CASSLGQRPEKLFF	TGTGCCAGCAGTTTGGGACAGAGGCCCGAAAAACTGTTTTTT
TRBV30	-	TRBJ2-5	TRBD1	CAWSGYRGTGGETQYF	TGTGCCTGGAGTGGGTACCGAGGGACAGGGGGGGAGACCCAGTACTTC
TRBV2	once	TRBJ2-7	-	CASSEARGPYEQYF	TGTGCCAGCAGTGAAGCGCGGGGACCCTACGAGCAGTACTTC
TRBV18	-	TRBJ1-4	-	CASSPLREPNEKLFF	TGTGCCAGCTCACCACTCAGAGAACCTAATGAAAAACTGTTTTTT
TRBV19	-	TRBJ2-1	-	CASSIEGTQNEQFF	TGTGCCAGTAGTATAGAAGGTACCCAGAATGAGCAGTTCTTC
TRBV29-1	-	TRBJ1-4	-	CSVGRQGEKLFF	TGCAGCGTTGGGCGGCAGGGTGAAAAACTGTTTTTT
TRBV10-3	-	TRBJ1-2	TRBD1	CASGQGAGGYTF	TGTGCCAGCGGACAGGGGGCCGGAGGCTACACCTTC
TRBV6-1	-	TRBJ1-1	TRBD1	CASSTMDRGEAFF	TGTGCCAGCAGCACCATGGACAGGGGCGAAGCTTTCTTT
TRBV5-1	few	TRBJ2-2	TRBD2	CASSLSTSGNGELFF	TGCGCCAGCAGCTTGAGTACTAGCGGGAACGGGGAGCTGTTTTTT
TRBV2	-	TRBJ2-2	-	CASSGRFLNTGELFF	TGTGCCAGCAGTGGCAGGTTTTTGAACACCGGGGAGCTGTTTTTT
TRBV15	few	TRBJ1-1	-	CATSKNTEAFF	TGTGCCACCAGCAAGAACACTGAAGCTTTCTTT
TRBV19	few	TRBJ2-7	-	CASSIRSAGTYEQYF	TGTGCCAGTAGTATCAGGTCGGCGGGGACCTACGAGCAGTACTTC
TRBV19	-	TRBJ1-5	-	CASQFQVGNQPQHF	TGTGCCAGTCAATTCCAGGTAGGGAATCAGCCCCAGCATTTT
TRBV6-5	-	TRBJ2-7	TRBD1	CASSPGQASYEQYF	TGTGCCAGCAGTCCGGGACAGGCCTCCTACGAGCAGTACTTC
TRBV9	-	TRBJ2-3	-	CASSPVGATNTQYF	TGTGCCAGCAGCCCAGTGGGGGCAACGAATACGCAGTATTTT
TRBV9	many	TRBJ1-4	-	CASSGQAFASSNLKNEKLFF	TGTGCCAGCAGCGGTCAAGCGTTCGCTAGTTCCAATCTTAAGAATGAAAAACTGTTTTTT
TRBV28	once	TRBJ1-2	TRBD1	CASSVGQGGGYTF	TGTGCCAGCAGTGTGGGACAGGGCGGTGGCTACACCTTC
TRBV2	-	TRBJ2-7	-	CASSRSYEQYF	TGTGCCAGCAGCCGGAGCTACGAGCAGTACTTC
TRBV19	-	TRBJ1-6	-	CASSSARGVNSPLHF	TGTGCCAGTAGTTCGGCCAGGGGAGTTAATTCACCCCTCCACTTT
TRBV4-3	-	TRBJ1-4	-	CASSQASEKLFF	TGCGCCAGCAGCCAAGCGAGTGAAAAACTGTTTTTT
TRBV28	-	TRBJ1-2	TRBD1	CASRLFDRGYGYTF	TGTGCCAGCAGACTCTTTGACAGGGGCTATGGCTACACCTTC
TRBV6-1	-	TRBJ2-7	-	CASSWAADEQYF	TGTGCCAGCAGTTGGGCGGCGGACGAGCAGTACTTC
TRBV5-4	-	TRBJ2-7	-	CASSQGGRDSYVEQYF	TGTGCCAGCAGCCAGGGGGGTAGGGACAGCTATGTTGAGCAGTACTTC
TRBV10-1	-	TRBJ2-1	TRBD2	CASSLGGARNEQFF	TGCGCCAGCAGTCTCGGGGGGGCGAGGAATGAGCAGTTCTTC
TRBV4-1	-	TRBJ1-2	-	CASSQENYGYTF	TGCGCCAGCAGCCAAGAGAACTATGGCTACACCTTC
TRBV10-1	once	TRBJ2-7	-	CASSESSGLQQYF	TGCGCCAGCAGTGAGTCGAGCGGACTCCAGCAGTACTTC
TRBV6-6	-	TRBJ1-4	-	CASSFDRKYEKLFF	TGTGCCAGCAGTTTCGACAGGAAGTATGAAAAACTGTTTTTT
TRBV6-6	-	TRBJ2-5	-	CASRRQGAGETQYF	TGTGCCAGCAGGCGACAGGGAGCGGGAGAGACCCAGTACTTC
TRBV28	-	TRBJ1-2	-	CASSSAGVDYGYTF	TGTGCCAGCAGTTCAGCCGGGGTGGACTATGGCTACACCTTC